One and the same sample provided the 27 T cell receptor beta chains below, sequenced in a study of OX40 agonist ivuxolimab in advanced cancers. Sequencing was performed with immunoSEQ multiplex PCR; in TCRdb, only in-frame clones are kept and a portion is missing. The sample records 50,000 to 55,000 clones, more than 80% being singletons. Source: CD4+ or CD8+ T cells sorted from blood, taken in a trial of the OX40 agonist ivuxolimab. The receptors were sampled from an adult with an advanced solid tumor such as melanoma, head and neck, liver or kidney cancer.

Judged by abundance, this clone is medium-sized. CDR3 coding DNA: TGTGCCAGCAGCCCGCTCCTCGGTGAGCAGTTCTTC. This sequence encodes CASSPLLGEQFF. The chain is built from TRBV11-3 and TRBJ2-1, with D hard to call. CDR1 is SGHNT, CDR2 YENEEA, per germline. Trimming pared 5 bases from V and 9 bases from J, leaving 11 bases between. The CDR3 length is 12 residues.

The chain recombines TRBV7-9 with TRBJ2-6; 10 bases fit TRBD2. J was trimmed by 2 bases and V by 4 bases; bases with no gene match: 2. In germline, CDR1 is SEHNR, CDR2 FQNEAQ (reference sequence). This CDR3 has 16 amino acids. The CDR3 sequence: CASSSAGGTGANVLTF. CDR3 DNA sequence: TGTGCCAGCAGCTCAGCGGGAGGGACTGGGGCCAACGTCCTGACTTTC.

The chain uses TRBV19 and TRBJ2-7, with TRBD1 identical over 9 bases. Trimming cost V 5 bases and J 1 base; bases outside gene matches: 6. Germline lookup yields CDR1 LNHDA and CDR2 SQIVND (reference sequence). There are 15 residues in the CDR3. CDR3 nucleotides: TGTGCCAGTAGTGTCTCCGGGACAGGGTCCTACGAGCAGTACTTC. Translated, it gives CASSVSGTGSYEQYF.

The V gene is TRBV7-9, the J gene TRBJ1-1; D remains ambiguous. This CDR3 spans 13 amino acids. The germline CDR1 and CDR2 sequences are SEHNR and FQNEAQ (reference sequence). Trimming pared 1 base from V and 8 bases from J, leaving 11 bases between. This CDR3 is CASSLEGQTEAFF. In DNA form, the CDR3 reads TGTGCCAGCAGCTTAGAGGGCCAGACCGAAGCTTTCTTT.

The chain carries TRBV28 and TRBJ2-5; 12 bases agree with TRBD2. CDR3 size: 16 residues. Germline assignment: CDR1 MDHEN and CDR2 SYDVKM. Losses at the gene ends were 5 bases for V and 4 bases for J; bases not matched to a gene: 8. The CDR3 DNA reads TGTGCCAGCAGTCCCCAGCTAGCGGGGGGGTCAGAGACCCAGTACTTC. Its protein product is CASSPQLAGGSETQYF. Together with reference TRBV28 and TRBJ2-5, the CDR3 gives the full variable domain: DVKVTQSSRYLVKRTGEKVFLECVQDMDHENMFWYRQDPGLGLRLIYFSYDVKMKEKGDIPEGYSVSREKKERFSLILESASTNQTSMYLCASSPQLAGGSETQYFGPGTRLLVL.

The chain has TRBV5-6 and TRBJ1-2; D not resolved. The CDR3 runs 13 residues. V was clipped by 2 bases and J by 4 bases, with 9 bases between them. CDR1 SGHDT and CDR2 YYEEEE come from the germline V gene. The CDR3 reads CASSFPVTYGYTF. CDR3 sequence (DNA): TGTGCCAGCAGCTTCCCAGTGACCTATGGCTACACCTTC.

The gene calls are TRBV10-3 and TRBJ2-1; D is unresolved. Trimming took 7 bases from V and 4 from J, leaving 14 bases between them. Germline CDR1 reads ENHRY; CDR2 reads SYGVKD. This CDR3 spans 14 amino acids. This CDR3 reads CAIKQEGRYNEQFF. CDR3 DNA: TGTGCCATCAAACAAGAAGGCAGATACAATGAGCAGTTCTTC.

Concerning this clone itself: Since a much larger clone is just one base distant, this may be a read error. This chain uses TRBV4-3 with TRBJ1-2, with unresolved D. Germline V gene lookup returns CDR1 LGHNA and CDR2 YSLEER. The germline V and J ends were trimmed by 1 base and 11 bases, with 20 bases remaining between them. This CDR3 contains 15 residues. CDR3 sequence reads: CASSQARGQDGWYTF. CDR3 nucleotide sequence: TGCGCCAGCAGCCAAGCGCGCGGTCAGGATGGGTGGTACACCTTC.

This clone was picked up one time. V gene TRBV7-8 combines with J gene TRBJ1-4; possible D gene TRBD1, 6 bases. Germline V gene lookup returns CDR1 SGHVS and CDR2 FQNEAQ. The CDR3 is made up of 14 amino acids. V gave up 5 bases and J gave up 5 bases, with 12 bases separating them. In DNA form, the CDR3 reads TGTGCCAGCAGCGTAGACAGGTGGAATGAAAAACTGTTTTTT. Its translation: CASSVDRWNEKLFF.

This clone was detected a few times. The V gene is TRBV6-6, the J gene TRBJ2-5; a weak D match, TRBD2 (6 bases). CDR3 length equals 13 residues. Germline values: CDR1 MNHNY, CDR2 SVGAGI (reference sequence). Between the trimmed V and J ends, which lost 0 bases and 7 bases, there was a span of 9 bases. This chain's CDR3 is CASSYSEGGTQYF. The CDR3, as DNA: TGTGCCAGCAGTTACTCGGAGGGTGGGACCCAGTACTTC.

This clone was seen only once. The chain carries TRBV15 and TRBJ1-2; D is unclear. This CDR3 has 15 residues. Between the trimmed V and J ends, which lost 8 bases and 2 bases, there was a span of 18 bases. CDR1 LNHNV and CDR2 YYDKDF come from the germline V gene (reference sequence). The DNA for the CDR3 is TGTGCCACCTCAGCAAATCTCAGCGAAAACTATGGCTACACCTTC. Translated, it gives CATSANLSENYGYTF.

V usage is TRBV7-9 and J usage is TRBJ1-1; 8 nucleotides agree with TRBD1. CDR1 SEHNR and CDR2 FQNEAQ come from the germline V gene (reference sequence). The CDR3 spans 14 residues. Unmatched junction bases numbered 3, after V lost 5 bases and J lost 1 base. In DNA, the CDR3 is TGTGCCAGCAGCCTCGGGACAGGGAACACTGAAGCTTTCTTT. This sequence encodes CASSLGTGNTEAFF.

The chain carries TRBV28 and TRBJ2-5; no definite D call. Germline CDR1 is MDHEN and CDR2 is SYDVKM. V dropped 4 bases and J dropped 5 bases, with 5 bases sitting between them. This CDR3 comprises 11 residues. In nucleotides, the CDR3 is TGTGCCAGCAGTTCTCGGGAGACCCAGTACTTC. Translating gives CASSSRETQYF.

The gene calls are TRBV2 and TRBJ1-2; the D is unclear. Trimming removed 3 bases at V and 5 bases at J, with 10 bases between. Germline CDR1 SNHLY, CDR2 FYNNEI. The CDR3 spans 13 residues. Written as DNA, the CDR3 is TGTGCCAGCAGTGACGGGTTAGGTTATGGCTACACCTTC. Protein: CASSDGLGYGYTF.

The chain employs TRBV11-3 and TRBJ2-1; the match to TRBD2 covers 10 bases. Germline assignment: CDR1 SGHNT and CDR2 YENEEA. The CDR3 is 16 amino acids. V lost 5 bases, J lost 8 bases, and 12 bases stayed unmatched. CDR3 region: CASSISLAGVRDEQFF. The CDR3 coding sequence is TGTGCCAGCAGCATCTCTCTAGCGGGAGTGCGTGATGAGCAGTTCTTC.

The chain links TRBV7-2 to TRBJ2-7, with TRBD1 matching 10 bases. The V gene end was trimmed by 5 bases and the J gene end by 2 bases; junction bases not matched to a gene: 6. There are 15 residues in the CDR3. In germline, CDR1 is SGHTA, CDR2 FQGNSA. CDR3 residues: CASSTGQGGAYEQYF. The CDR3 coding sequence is TGTGCCAGCAGCACCGGACAGGGGGGGGCCTACGAGCAGTACTTC.

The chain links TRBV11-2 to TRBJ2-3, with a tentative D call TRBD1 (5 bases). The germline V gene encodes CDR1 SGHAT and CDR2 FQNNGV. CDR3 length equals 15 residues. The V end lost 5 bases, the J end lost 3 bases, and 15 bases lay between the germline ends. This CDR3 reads CASSQKRQFTDTQYF. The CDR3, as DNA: TGTGCCAGCAGCCAGAAACGACAGTTTACAGATACGCAGTATTTT.

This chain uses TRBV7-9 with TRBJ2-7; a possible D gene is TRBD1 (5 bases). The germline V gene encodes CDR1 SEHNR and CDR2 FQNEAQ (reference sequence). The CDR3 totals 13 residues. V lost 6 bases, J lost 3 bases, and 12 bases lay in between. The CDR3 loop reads CASSSDSDYEQYF. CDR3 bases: TGTGCCAGCAGTTCTGACAGCGACTACGAGCAGTACTTC.

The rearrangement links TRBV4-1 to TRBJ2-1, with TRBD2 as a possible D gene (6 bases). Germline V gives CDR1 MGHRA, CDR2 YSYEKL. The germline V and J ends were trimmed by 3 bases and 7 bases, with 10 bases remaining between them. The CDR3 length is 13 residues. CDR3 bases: TGCGCCAGCAGCCAGAGGGACTGGAATGAGCAGTTCTTC. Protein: CASSQRDWNEQFF.

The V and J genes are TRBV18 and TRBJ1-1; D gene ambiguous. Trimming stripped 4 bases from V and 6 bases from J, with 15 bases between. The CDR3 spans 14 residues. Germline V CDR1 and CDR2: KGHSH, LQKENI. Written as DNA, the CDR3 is TGTGCCAGCTCACAATCCTACTTGGACGCTGAAGCTTTCTTT. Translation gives CASSQSYLDAEAFF.

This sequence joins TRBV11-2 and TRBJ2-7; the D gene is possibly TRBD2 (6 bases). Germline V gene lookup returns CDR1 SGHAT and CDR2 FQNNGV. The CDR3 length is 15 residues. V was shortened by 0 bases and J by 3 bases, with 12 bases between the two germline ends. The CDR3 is CASSLDWDSFYEQYF. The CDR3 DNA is TGTGCCAGCAGCTTAGATTGGGACTCTTTCTACGAGCAGTACTTC.

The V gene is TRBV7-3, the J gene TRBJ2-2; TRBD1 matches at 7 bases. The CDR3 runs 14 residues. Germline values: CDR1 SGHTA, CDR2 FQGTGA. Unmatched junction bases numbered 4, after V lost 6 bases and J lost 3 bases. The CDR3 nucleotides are TGTGCCAGCAGTCGACAGGGAGACACCGGGGAGCTGTTTTTT. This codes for CASSRQGDTGELFF.

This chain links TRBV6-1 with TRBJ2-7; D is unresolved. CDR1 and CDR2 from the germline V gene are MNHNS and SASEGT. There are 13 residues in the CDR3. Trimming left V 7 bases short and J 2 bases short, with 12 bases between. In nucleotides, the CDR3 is TGTGCCAGCAATAACCCCGGGCCCTACGAGCAGTACTTC. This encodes CASNNPGPYEQYF.

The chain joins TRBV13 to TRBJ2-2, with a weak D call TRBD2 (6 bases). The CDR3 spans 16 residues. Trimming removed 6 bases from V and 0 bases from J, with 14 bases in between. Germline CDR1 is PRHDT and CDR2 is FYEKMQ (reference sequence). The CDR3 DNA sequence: TGTGCCAGCAGTGAAGCGCTAGCGACGAACACCGGGGAGCTGTTTTTT. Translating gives CASSEALATNTGELFF.

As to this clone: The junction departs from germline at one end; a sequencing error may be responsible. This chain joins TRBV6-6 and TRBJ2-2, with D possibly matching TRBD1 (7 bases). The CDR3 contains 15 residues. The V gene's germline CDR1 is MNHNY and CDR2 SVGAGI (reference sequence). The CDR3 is CAISRDRLETGELFF. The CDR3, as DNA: TGTGCCATCAGTCGGGACAGACTAGAAACCGGGGAGCTGTTTTTT.

The CDR3 DNA follows: TGTGCCAGCAGCCAAGATCGGGACAGCACAGATACGCAGTATTTT. Protein sequence: CASSQDRDSTDTQYF. The chain recombines TRBV4-2 with TRBJ2-3; either TRBD1 or TRBD2 may supply D (5 bases each). This CDR3 spans 15 amino acids. Germline CDR1 is LGHNA and CDR2 is YNFKEQ. V was shortened by 0 bases and J by 0 bases, with 7 bases between the two germline ends.

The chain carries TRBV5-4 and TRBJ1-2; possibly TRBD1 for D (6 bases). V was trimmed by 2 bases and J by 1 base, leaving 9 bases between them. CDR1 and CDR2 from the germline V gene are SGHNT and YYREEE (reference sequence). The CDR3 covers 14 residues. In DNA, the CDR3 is TGTGCCAGCAGCTTAGACAGGTTTAACTATGGCTACACCTTC. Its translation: CASSLDRFNYGYTF.